This entry is about one T cell receptor beta chain. The antigen remains undetermined. V was pared by 3 bases and J by 2 bases, with 11 bases of the junction left unmatched. This CDR3 is 17 amino acids long. CDR1 and CDR2 from the germline V gene are LGHDT and YNNKEL (reference sequence). Sequencing used immunoSEQ multiplex PCR; TCRdb keeps in-frame clones, though not all of them. Among 43,000 or so clones listed, less than 85% were seen once. The data belong to a study of vaccination effects on CD4 cells after COVID-19. After roughly 11 days in culture, the CD4+ T cells were isolated. Each participant received a vaccine that was either BNT162b2 or mRNA-1273, given as two doses.

The sample in question was CD4+ T cells from PBMCs cultured without peptide, obtained after COVID-19 vaccination. This clonotype was sampled from a human donor who received a COVID-19 vaccine. V and J are TRBV3-1 (or the pseudogene TRBV3-2) and TRBJ2-7; the match to TRBD2 covers 9 bases. The CDR3 DNA reads TGTGCCAGCAGCCACGAAGCCGGGACTAGCAGTACCTACGAGCAGTACTTC. It is translated as CASSHEAGTSSTYEQYF.